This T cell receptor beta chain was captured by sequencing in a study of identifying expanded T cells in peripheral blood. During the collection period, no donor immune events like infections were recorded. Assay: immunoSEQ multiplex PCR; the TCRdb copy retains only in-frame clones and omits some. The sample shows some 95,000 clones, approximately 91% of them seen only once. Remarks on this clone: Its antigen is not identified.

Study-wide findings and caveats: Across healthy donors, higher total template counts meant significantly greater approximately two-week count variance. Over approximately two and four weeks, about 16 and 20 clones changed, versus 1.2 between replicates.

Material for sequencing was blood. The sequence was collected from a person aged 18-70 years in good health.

CDR3 DNA sequence: TGTGCCAGCAGTTTACACCTTGGGGCAGCCTCCTACGAGCAGTACTTC. Its protein is CASSLHLGAASYEQYF. The J gene is TRBJ2-7, the V gene TRBV27; TRBD1 might be the D (5 bases). Trimming cost V 2 bases and J 0 bases, with 14 bases left between them. Germline values: CDR1 MNHEY, CDR2 SMNVEV (reference sequence). The CDR3 is 16 amino acids.